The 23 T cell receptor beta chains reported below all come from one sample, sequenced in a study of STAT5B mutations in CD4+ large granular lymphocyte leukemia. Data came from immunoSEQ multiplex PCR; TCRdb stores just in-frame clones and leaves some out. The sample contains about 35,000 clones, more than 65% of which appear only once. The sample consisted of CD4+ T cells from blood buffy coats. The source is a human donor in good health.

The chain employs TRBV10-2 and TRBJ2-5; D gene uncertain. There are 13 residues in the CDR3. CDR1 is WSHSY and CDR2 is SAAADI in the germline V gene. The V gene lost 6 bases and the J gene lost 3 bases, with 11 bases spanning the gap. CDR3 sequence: CASRETAEETQYF. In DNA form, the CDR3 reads TGCGCCAGCAGGGAAACAGCCGAAGAGACCCAGTACTTC.

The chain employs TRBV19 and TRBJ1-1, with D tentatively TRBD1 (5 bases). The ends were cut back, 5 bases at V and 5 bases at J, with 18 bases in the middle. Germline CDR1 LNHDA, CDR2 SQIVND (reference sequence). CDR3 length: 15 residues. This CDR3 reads CASSAGPGGETEAFF. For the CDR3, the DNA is TGTGCCAGTAGTGCCGGCCCCGGAGGGGAGACTGAAGCTTTCTTT.

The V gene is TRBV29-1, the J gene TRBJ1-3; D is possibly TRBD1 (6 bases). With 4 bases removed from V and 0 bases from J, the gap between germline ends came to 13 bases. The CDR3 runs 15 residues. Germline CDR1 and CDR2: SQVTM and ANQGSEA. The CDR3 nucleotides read TGCAGCGTTGTTGGGGGGCTCGACTCTGGAAACACCATATATTTT. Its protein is CSVVGGLDSGNTIYF.

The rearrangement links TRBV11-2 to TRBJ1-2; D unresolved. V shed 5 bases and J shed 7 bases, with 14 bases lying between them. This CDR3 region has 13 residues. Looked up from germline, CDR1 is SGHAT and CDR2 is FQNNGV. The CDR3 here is CASSPDPPGGYTF. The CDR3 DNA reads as TGTGCCAGCAGCCCCGACCCCCCAGGTGGCTACACCTTC. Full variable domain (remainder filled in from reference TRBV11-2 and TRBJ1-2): EAGVAQSPRYKIIEKRQSVAFWCNPISGHATLYWYQQILGQGPKLLIQFQNNGVVDDSQLPKDRFSAERLKGVDSTLKIQPAKLEDSAVYLCASSPDPPGGYTFGSGTRLTVV.

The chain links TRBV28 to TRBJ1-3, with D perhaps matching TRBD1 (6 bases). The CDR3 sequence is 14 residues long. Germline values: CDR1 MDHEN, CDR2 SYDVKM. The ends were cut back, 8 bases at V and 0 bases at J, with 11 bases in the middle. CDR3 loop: CASRGAGSGNTIYF. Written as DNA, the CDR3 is TGTGCCAGCCGGGGGGCGGGCTCTGGAAACACCATATATTTT.

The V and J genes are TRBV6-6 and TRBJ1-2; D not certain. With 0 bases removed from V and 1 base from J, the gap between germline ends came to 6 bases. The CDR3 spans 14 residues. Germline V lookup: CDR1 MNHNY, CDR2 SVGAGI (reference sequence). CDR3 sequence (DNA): TGTGCCAGCAGTTACTCGAATGGTAACTATGGCTACACCTTC. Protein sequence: CASSYSNGNYGYTF.

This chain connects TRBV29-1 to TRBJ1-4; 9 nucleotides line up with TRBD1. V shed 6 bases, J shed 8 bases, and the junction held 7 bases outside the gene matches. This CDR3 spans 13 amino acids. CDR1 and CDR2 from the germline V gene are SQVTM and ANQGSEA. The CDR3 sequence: CSVGDRVGEKLFF. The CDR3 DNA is TGCAGCGTGGGGGACAGGGTCGGCGAAAAACTGTTTTTT.

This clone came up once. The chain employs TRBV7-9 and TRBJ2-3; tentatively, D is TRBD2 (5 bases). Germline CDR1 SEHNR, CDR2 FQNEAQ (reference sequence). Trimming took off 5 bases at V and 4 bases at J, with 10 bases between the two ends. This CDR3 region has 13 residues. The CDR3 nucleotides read TGTGCCAGCAGCCCGCGCGGGCCAGATACGCAGTATTTT. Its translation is CASSPRGPDTQYF.

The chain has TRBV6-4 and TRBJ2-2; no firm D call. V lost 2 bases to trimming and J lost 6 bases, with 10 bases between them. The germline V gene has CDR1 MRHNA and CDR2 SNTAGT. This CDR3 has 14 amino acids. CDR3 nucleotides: TGTGCCAGCAGTGACCCCCCGGGCCCCGGGGAGCTGTTTTTT. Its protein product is CASSDPPGPGELFF.

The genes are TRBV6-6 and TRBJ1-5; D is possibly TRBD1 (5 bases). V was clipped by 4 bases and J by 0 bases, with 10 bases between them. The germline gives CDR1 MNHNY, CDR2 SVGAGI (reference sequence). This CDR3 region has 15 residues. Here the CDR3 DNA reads TGTGCCAGCAGTTCGGGGGGGGGTAGCAATCAGCCCCAGCATTTT. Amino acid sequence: CASSSGGGSNQPQHF.

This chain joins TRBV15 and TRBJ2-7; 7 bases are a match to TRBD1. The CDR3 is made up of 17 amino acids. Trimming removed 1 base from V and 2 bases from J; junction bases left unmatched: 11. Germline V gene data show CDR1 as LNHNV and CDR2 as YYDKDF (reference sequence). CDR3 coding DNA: TGTGCCACCAGCAGAGGATCAGGGACAGAAAGTCCCTACGAGCAGTACTTC. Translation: CATSRGSGTESPYEQYF.

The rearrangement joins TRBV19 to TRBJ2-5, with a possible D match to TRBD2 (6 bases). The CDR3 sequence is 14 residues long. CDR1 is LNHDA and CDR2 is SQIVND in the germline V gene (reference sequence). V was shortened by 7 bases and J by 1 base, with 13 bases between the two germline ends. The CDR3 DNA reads TGTGCCAGTACTACGGGACTGTTCCAAGAGACCCAGTACTTC. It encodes CASTTGLFQETQYF. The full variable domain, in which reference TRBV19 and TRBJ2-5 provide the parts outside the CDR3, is DGGITQSPKYLFRKEGQNVTLSCEQNLNHDAMYWYRQDPGQGLRLIYYSQIVNDFQKGDIAEGYSVSREKKESFPLTVTSAQKNPTAFYLCASTTGLFQETQYFGPGTRLLVL.

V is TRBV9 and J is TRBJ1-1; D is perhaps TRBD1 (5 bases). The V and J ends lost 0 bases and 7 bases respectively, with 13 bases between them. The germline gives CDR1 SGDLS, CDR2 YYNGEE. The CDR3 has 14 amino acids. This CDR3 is CASSVVRNGGEAFF. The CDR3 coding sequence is TGTGCCAGCAGCGTAGTAAGGAATGGGGGTGAAGCTTTCTTT.

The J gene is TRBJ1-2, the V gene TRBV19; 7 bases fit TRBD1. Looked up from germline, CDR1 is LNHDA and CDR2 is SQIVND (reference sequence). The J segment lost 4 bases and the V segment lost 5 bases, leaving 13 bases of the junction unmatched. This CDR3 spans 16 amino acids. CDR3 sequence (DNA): TGTGCCAGTAGTGCCCTACAGGGGCCGAATCTCTATGGCTACACCTTC. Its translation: CASSALQGPNLYGYTF.

The CDR3 DNA is TGTGCCAGCAGCTTAGGGGCGGAGACTAGCGGGAGAGAGACCCAGTACTTC. It encodes CASSLGAETSGRETQYF. The chain has TRBV7-7 and TRBJ2-5; 12 positions match TRBD2. Germline-derived CDR1 and CDR2 are SSHAT and FNYEAQ (reference sequence). The CDR3 loop spans 17 amino acids. Losses at the gene ends were 1 base for V and 4 bases for J; bases not matched to a gene: 7.

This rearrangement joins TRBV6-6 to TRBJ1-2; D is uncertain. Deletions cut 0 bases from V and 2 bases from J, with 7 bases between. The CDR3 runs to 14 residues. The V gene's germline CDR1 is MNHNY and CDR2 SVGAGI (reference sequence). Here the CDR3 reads CASSYSSQNYGYTF. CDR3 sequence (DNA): TGTGCCAGCAGTTACTCTAGCCAGAACTATGGCTACACCTTC.

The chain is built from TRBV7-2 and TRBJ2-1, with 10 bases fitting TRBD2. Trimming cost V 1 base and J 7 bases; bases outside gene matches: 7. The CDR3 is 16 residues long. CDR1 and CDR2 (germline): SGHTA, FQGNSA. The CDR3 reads CASSLGGLAGVNEQFF. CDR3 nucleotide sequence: TGTGCCAGCAGCTTAGGAGGTCTAGCGGGAGTGAATGAGCAGTTCTTC.

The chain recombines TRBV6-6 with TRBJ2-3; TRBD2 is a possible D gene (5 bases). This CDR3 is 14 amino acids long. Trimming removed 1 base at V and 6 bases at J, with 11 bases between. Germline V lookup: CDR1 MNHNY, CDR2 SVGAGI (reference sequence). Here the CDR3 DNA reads TGTGCCAGCAGTTACTTGGCGGGTACGGATACGCAGTATTTT. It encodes CASSYLAGTDTQYF.

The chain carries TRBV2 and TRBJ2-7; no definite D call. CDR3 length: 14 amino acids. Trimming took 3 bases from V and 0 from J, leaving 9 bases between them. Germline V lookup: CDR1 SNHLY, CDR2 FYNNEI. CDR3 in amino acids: CASSEARSSYEQYF. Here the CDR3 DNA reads TGTGCCAGCAGTGAGGCCCGGAGCTCCTACGAGCAGTACTTC.

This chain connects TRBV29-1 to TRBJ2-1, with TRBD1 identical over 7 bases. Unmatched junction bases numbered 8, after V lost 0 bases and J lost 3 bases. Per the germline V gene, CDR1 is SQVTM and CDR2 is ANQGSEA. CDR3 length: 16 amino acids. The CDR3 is CSVEDLRGPRYNEQFF. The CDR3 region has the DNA TGCAGCGTTGAAGATCTGAGGGGGCCTCGCTACAATGAGCAGTTCTTC.

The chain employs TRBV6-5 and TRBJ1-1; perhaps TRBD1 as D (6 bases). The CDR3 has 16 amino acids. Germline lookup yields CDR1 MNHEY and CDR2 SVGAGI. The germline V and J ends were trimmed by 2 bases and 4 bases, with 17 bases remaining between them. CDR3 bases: TGTGCCAGCAGTTACAGACACTTTTCAGGGGTCACTGAAGCTTTCTTT. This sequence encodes CASSYRHFSGVTEAFF.

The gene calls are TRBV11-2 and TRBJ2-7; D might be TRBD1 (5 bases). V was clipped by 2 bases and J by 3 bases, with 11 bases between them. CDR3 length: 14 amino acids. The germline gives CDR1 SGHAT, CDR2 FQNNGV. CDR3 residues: CASSLMSGLYEQYF. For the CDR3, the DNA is TGTGCCAGCAGCTTAATGTCAGGGCTCTACGAGCAGTACTTC.

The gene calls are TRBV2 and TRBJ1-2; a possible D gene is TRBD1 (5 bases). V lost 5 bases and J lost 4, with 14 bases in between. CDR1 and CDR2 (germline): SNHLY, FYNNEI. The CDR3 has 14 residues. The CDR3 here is CASSRGVGSYGYTF. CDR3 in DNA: TGTGCCAGCAGTAGAGGGGTGGGGAGCTATGGCTACACCTTC.